Following are 17 T cell receptor beta chains from one sample sequenced in a study of blood T cell repertoires in COVID-19. Repertoires were generated with immunoSEQ multiplex PCR, while TCRdb's copy carries only in-frame clones and drops some. Altogether a few hundred thousand clones are present, about 86% being singletons, with the ten largest covering about 2%. The specimen sequenced was peripheral blood. These receptor sequences come from a woman aged 50 to 60 with acute or convalescent COVID-19.

The chain employs TRBV7-2 and TRBJ1-5; unclear D gene. This CDR3 is built from 13 residues. The germline V and J ends were trimmed by 1 base and 6 bases, with 7 bases remaining between them. The germline CDR1 and CDR2 sequences are SGHTA and FQGNSA. CDR3 nucleotides: TGTGCCAGCAGCTTAGAGACTGGTCAGCCCCAGCATTTT. It specifies CASSLETGQPQHF. Full variable domain (rest looked up from reference TRBV7-2 and TRBJ1-5): GAGVSQSPSNKVTEKGKDVELRCDPISGHTALYWYRQSLGQGLEFLIYFQGNSAPDKSGLPSDRFSAERTGGSVSTLTIQRTQQEDSAVYLCASSLETGQPQHFGDGTRLSIL.

The chain couples TRBV19 to TRBJ2-4, with D perhaps TRBD1 (6 bases). Germline V gene lookup returns CDR1 LNHDA and CDR2 SQIVND (reference sequence). The CDR3 is 17 residues long. With 7 bases removed from V and 1 base from J, the gap between germline ends came to 20 bases. The CDR3 bases are TGTGCCAGTAATGTGGGGGCAGCGCAGTCTGCCAAAAACATTCAGTACTTC. It translates to CASNVGAAQSAKNIQYF.

This chain links TRBV6-2 or TRBV6-3 with TRBJ1-2, with 8 bases lining up with TRBD1. Trimming at V came to 4 bases and at J to 4 bases, leaving 5 bases not matched to a gene. The CDR3 contains 14 residues. Germline CDR1 and CDR2: MNHEY and SVGEGT. This CDR3 is CASSFSGGVYGYTF. The CDR3 nucleotides are TGTGCCAGCAGTTTTTCAGGGGGCGTCTATGGCTACACCTTC.

Worth noting for this clone: The sample carries other DNA sequences with the same CDR3. The rearrangement joins TRBV9 to TRBJ1-4, with no clear D. Trimming took off 0 bases at V and 0 bases at J, with 9 bases between the two ends. The CDR3 is made up of 16 amino acids. CDR1 and CDR2 (germline): SGDLS, YYNGEE. The CDR3 reads CASSVGGTATNEKLFF. CDR3 coding DNA: TGTGCCAGCAGCGTAGGTGGAACAGCAACTAATGAAAAACTGTTTTTT.

This clone was recorded once. The V and J genes are TRBV10-2 and TRBJ2-7; TRBD1 aligns across 11 bases. V was pared by 3 bases and J by 4 bases, with 5 bases of the junction left unmatched. This CDR3 comprises 15 residues. Germline CDR1 is WSHSY and CDR2 is SAAADI. Written as DNA, the CDR3 is TGCGCCAGCAGTGAACGGACAGGGGGCTCGTACGAGCAGTACTTC. It encodes CASSERTGGSYEQYF.

The chain recombines TRBV19 with TRBJ2-6, with D perhaps TRBD1 (5 bases). V shed 7 bases and J shed 3 bases, with 13 bases lying between them. Germline CDR1 and CDR2: LNHDA and SQIVND (reference sequence). This CDR3 has 15 amino acids. The DNA for the CDR3 is TGTGCCAGTACCCGACAGTTCTTTGGGGCCAACGTCCTGACTTTC. It codes for CASTRQFFGANVLTF. The complete variable domain, with remaining parts taken from reference TRBV19 and TRBJ2-6, reads DGGITQSPKYLFRKEGQNVTLSCEQNLNHDAMYWYRQDPGQGLRLIYYSQIVNDFQKGDIAEGYSVSREKKESFPLTVTSAQKNPTAFYLCASTRQFFGANVLTFGAGSRLTVL.

V is TRBV4-3 and J is TRBJ2-5; 8 bases are shared with TRBD1. This CDR3 spans 17 amino acids. The ends lost 0 bases at V and 2 bases at J; junction bases unmatched: 8. Germline V CDR1 and CDR2: LGHNA, YSLEER. CDR3 sequence (DNA): TGCGCCAGCAGCCAAGAAGATCCCGGGACAGGACAAGAGACCCAGTACTTC. Its protein is CASSQEDPGTGQETQYF.

This clone appeared a single time. J is TRBJ1-3 and V is TRBV10-3; D not resolved. The germline CDR1 and CDR2 sequences are ENHRY and SYGVKD. This CDR3 contains 15 residues. V was clipped by 2 bases and J by 0 bases, with 8 bases between them. CDR3 sequence reads: CAISEHNNSGNTIYF. The DNA of the CDR3 is TGTGCCATCAGTGAGCACAACAACTCTGGAAACACCATATATTTT.

This chain joins TRBV6-1 and TRBJ1-5; D is uncertain. The germline V gene encodes CDR1 MNHNS and CDR2 SASEGT. The CDR3 loop spans 15 amino acids. The ends were cut back, 2 bases at V and 1 base at J, with 9 bases in the middle. The CDR3 bases are TGTGCCAGCAGTGAATTGGGCAGGAGCAATCAGCCCCAGCATTTT. Its translation is CASSELGRSNQPQHF.

The V and J genes are TRBV27 and TRBJ1-2, with TRBD1 identical over 7 bases. V was clipped by 1 base and J by 6 bases; unmatched bases: 5. This CDR3 region has 14 residues. Germline CDR1 reads MNHEY; CDR2 reads SMNVEV (reference sequence). The CDR3 loop reads CASSLLSTGNGYTF. The CDR3 DNA sequence: TGTGCCAGCAGTTTATTGTCGACAGGGAATGGCTACACCTTC.

This rearrangement joins TRBV11-2 to TRBJ1-1; no clear D gene. Germline CDR1 SGHAT, CDR2 FQNNGV. CDR3 size: 13 residues. Between the trimmed V and J ends, which lost 1 base and 11 bases, there was a span of 14 bases. DNA of the CDR3: TGTGCCAGCAGCTTAGCAGACGGGTTTGCGGCTTTCTTT. Residues: CASSLADGFAAFF.

This clone occurred once. V gene TRBV2 combines with J gene TRBJ2-7, with 9 bases aligning to TRBD1. Germline V lookup: CDR1 SNHLY, CDR2 FYNNEI. The CDR3 contains 15 residues. Trimming cost V 4 bases and J 3 bases; bases outside gene matches: 7. The chain's CDR3 is CASSGDRAPIYEQYF. The CDR3 DNA reads TGTGCCAGCAGTGGGGACAGGGCGCCTATCTACGAGCAGTACTTC.

The CDR3 spells CASSLGQVYEQYF. CDR3 DNA: TGTGCCAGCAGTTTGGGACAGGTCTACGAGCAGTACTTC. V is TRBV6-2 or TRBV6-3 and J is TRBJ2-7; 8 bases match TRBD1. V was clipped by 4 bases and J by 3 bases; unmatched bases: 2. The germline V gene encodes CDR1 MNHEY and CDR2 SVGEGT. There are 13 residues in the CDR3.

The chain has TRBV4-1 and TRBJ1-5; 12 nucleotides agree with TRBD1. This CDR3 spans 16 amino acids. V lost 3 bases, J lost 3 bases, and 3 bases stayed unmatched. Germline-derived CDR1 and CDR2 are MGHRA and YSYEKL. CDR3 sequence: CASSQGQGAYNQPQHF. CDR3 nucleotide sequence: TGCGCCAGCAGCCAGGGACAGGGGGCATACAATCAGCCCCAGCATTTT.

The genes are TRBV3-1 (or the pseudogene TRBV3-2) and TRBJ2-2, with D perhaps TRBD2 (5 bases). Per the germline V gene, CDR1 is LGHDT and CDR2 is YNNKEL (reference sequence). The ends were cut back, 2 bases at V and 13 bases at J, with 11 bases in the middle. CDR3 size: 12 residues. The chain's CDR3 is CASSQTGGRLFF. The CDR3 coding sequence is TGTGCCAGCAGCCAAACCGGAGGACGGCTGTTTTTT.

The chain is built from TRBV20-1 and TRBJ2-7; D uncertain. V was shortened by 3 bases and J by 4 bases, with 13 bases between the two germline ends. The germline gives CDR1 DFQATT, CDR2 SNEGSKA (reference sequence). This CDR3 has 13 residues. The DNA for the CDR3 is TGCAGTGCTAGTGTGCGAAAGGAGTACGAGCAGTACTTC. Translation: CSASVRKEYEQYF.

Comments on this clone: One junction end disagrees with the germline gene, perhaps due to a read error. In the same sample, other DNA sequences code for this CDR3. The V call is TRBV5-4, the J call TRBJ2-7, with 8 bases fitting TRBD2. The germline V gene has CDR1 SGHNT and CDR2 YYREEE (reference sequence). The length of the CDR3 is 15 residues. Here the CDR3 reads CASSLGTRSLDEQYF. The CDR3, as DNA: TGTGCCAGCAGTTTGGGGACTAGGAGTCTGGACGAGCAGTACTTC.